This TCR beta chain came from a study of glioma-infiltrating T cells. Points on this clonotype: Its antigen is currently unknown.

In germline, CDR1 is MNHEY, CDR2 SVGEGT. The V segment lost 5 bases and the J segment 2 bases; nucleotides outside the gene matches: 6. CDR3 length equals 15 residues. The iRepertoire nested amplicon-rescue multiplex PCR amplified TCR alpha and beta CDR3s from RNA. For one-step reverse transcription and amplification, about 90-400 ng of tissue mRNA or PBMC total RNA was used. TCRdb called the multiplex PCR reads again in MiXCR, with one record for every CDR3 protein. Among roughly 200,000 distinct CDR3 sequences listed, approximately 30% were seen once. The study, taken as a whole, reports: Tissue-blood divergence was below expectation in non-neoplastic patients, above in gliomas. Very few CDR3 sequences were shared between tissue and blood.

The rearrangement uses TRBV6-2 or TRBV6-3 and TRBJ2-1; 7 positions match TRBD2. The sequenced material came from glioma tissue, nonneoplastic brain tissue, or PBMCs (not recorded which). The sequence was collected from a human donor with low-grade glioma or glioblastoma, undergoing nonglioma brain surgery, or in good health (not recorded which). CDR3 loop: CASSVAGVPYNEQFF. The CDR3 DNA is TGTGCCAGCAGTGTCGCGGGAGTCCCCTACAATGAGCAGTTCTTC.